The 23 T cell receptor beta chains below were found in one sample sequenced in a study of low-dose radiotherapy and immunotherapy resistance in tumors. Gene-specific TRAV and TRBV primers were used for first-strand cDNA, covering alpha and beta chains. TCR amplification used 20 to 25 PCR cycles, a constant-region primer and a V-primer adapter. TCRdb redid the calling of the reads with MiXCR, one entry per CDR3 protein. The sample gives some 100,000 distinct CDR3 sequences, about 20% of which show up once; 4.1% is in the top ten. This sample's time point: after trial treatment. Stated treatment: LDRT plus nivolumab, ipilimumab, low-dose cyclophosphamide and aspirin (RACIN trial). The sequencing used PBMCs, collected after low-dose radiotherapy plus immunotherapy. The receptors shown here come from a male donor with prostate cancer.

This clonotype has a count of ten or more. This rearrangement joins TRBV30 to TRBJ2-5; 8 bases line up with TRBD2. This CDR3 contains 16 residues. The trim removed 2 bases at V and 5 bases at J, leaving 13 bases unmatched. Germline CDR1 and CDR2: GTSNPN and SVGIG (reference sequence). CDR3 in amino acids: CAWSFRTSRGGETQYF. As DNA, the CDR3 is TGTGCCTGGAGTTTCCGGACTAGCCGGGGTGGGGAGACCCAGTACTTC.

This clonotype was recorded many times. V gene TRBV6-6 combines with J gene TRBJ1-5; tentatively, D is TRBD1 (5 bases). Between the trimmed V and J ends, which lost 1 base and 4 bases, there was a span of 14 bases. In germline, CDR1 is MNHNY, CDR2 SVGAGI (reference sequence). This CDR3 has 16 amino acids. The CDR3 sequence is CASSYFEGTGNQPQHF. CDR3 DNA sequence: TGTGCCAGCAGTTACTTTGAGGGGACGGGAAATCAGCCCCAGCATTTT.

This clonotype has at least ten counts. V gene TRBV12-3 or TRBV12-4 combines with J gene TRBJ1-2; 9 positions match TRBD1. There are 13 residues in the CDR3. V shed 6 bases, J shed 5 bases, and the junction held 4 bases outside the gene matches. CDR3 DNA: TGTGCCAGCAGCATACAGGGGGCGTATGGCTACACCTTC. Amino acid sequence: CASSIQGAYGYTF.

This clonotype was seen ten or more times. J is TRBJ1-1 and V is TRBV3-1; D is ambiguous. Germline V gene data show CDR1 as LGHDT and CDR2 as YNNKEL (reference sequence). The length of the CDR3 is 14 residues. V was pared by 3 bases and J by 3 bases, with 11 bases between. The CDR3 here is CASSQDAGYTEAFF. In DNA, the CDR3 is TGTGCCAGCAGCCAGGACGCGGGCTACACTGAAGCTTTCTTT. Full variable domain (remainder filled in from reference TRBV3-1 and TRBJ1-1): DTAVSQTPKYLVTQMGNDKSIKCEQNLGHDTMYWYKQDSKKFLKIMFSYNNKELIINETVPNRFSPKSPDKAHLNLHINSLELGDSAVYFCASSQDAGYTEAFFGQGTRLTVV.

This chain connects TRBV28 to TRBJ2-7; D may correspond to TRBD1 or TRBD2 (5 bases each). Trimming took off 6 bases at V and 5 bases at J, with 14 bases between the two ends. The CDR3 is 13 amino acids. Germline V gives CDR1 MDHEN, CDR2 SYDVKM. The CDR3 nucleotides are TGTGCCAGCAGAACCTCGAGGGGCCACGAGCAGTACTTC. Translation gives CASRTSRGHEQYF.

The chain employs TRBV5-6 and TRBJ1-1; maybe TRBD1 (5 bases). CDR3 length: 16 amino acids. Germline CDR1 is SGHDT and CDR2 is YYEEEE. V was trimmed by 1 base and J by 5 bases, leaving 18 bases between them. The CDR3 protein is CASSLPAHGGRTEAFF. The CDR3 coding sequence is TGTGCCAGCAGCTTGCCCGCCCATGGGGGACGAACTGAAGCTTTCTTT.

In this sample, this clonotype turned up many times. This chain uses TRBV6-2 or TRBV6-3 with TRBJ2-7; D tentatively reads TRBD1 or TRBD2 (5 bases each). The CDR3 runs to 11 residues. CDR1 and CDR2 (germline): MNHEY, SVGEGT. Trimming left V 8 bases short and J 9 bases short, with 14 bases between. CDR3 nucleotide sequence: TGTGCCAGCGGAATCTCGAGGGGGCAGTACTTC. Translating gives CASGISRGQYF.

This clonotype showed up many times. The genes are TRBV5-6 and TRBJ2-6; D not certain. This CDR3 has 13 amino acids. Germline values: CDR1 SGHDT, CDR2 YYEEEE. The V and J ends lost 3 bases and 2 bases respectively, with 3 bases between them. In DNA, the CDR3 is TGTGCCAGCAGCTCACCTGGGGCCAACGTCCTGACTTTC. This translates into CASSSPGANVLTF.

The V and J genes are TRBV4-3 and TRBJ1-1, with D possibly being TRBD1 (5 bases). The CDR3 runs to 15 residues. V shed 0 bases and J shed 2 bases, with 10 bases lying between them. Germline V CDR1 and CDR2: LGHNA, YSLEER. CDR3 residues: CASSQDRADNTEAFF. The CDR3 DNA is TGCGCCAGCAGCCAAGACAGGGCCGATAACACTGAAGCTTTCTTT.

In this sample, this clonotype turned up many times. The genes are TRBV30 and TRBJ2-7, with D maybe TRBD2 (7 bases). Trimming removed 4 bases at V and 2 bases at J, with 15 bases between. The CDR3 spans 14 residues. CDR1 and CDR2 from the germline V gene are GTSNPN and SVGIG (reference sequence). CDR3 sequence reads: CAWTIGGGPYEQYF. For the CDR3, the DNA is TGTGCCTGGACCATAGGCGGGGGCCCCTACGAGCAGTACTTC.

This clonotype has at least ten counts. The chain joins TRBV27 to TRBJ2-5, with 11 bases lining up with TRBD1. The V gene end was trimmed by 1 base and the J gene end by 5 bases; junction bases not matched to a gene: 3. The length of the CDR3 is 15 residues. CDR1 is MNHEY, CDR2 SMNVEV, per germline (reference sequence). The CDR3 DNA reads TGTGCCAGCAGTTTATGGGGGACAGGGGGTGAGACCCAGTACTTC. Translated: CASSLWGTGGETQYF.

This clonotype was seen many times. The chain is built from TRBV12-5 and TRBJ2-5; no clear D gene. The V and J ends lost 4 bases and 5 bases respectively, with 14 bases between them. CDR1 LGHNT and CDR2 FRNRAP come from the germline V gene. This CDR3 has 14 residues. The CDR3 spells CASGSGNPGETQYF. CDR3 coding DNA: TGTGCTAGTGGTTCAGGAAACCCCGGGGAGACCCAGTACTTC.

This clonotype has ten or more counts. The J gene is TRBJ1-6, the V gene TRBV7-8; D may be TRBD1 (6 bases). The V end lost 3 bases, the J end lost 5 bases, and 11 bases lay between the germline ends. CDR3 length: 15 residues. From germline, CDR1 is SGHVS and CDR2 FQNEAQ. CDR3 loop: CASSFSQGNNSPLHF. CDR3 sequence (DNA): TGTGCCAGCAGCTTTTCACAGGGAAATAATTCACCCCTCCACTTT.

The chain recombines TRBV14 with TRBJ2-1, with TRBD1 matching 9 bases. Germline V gives CDR1 SGHDN, CDR2 FVKESK. This CDR3 spans 15 amino acids. Germline trimming cut 2 bases from V and 7 bases from J; bases unmatched to any gene: 6. CDR3 nucleotides: TGTGCCAGCAGCCAACTTCCCGGGACAGGGAATGAGCAGTTCTTC. This codes for CASSQLPGTGNEQFF.

As to this clonotype: It differs at one base from a far larger clone, so likely a read error. V is TRBV14 and J is TRBJ2-1; D might be TRBD1 or TRBD2, each matching 5 bases. The CDR3 has 14 residues. With 2 bases removed from V and 13 bases from J, the gap between germline ends came to 18 bases. Per the germline V gene, CDR1 is SGHDN and CDR2 is FVKESK. In DNA form, the CDR3 reads TGTGCCAGCAGCCAAATATACGCCAGTGGGACCCAGTTCTTC. It specifies CASSQIYASGTQFF.

This clonotype was detected many times. The rearrangement joins TRBV11-2 to TRBJ2-1, with 14 bases matching TRBD2. Germline CDR1 is SGHAT and CDR2 is FQNNGV. J lost 2 bases, V lost 5 bases, and 2 bases had no gene match. CDR3 size: 16 residues. Here the CDR3 reads CASSLTSGGAYNEQFF. The DNA of the CDR3 is TGTGCCAGCAGCCTGACTAGCGGGGGGGCCTACAATGAGCAGTTCTTC.

In this sample, this clonotype turned up many times. The chain carries TRBV12-3 or TRBV12-4 and TRBJ1-2; possible D gene TRBD1, 6 bases. Trimming stripped 3 bases from V and 4 bases from J, with 12 bases between. The CDR3 has 14 amino acids. CDR3: CASSFGGSGYGYTF. The CDR3 bases are TGTGCCAGCAGTTTCGGGGGCTCTGGCTATGGCTACACCTTC.

The V and J genes are TRBV2 and TRBJ1-4, with D possibly TRBD1 on 5 matching bases. CDR3 length: 13 amino acids. V gave up 10 bases and J gave up 8 bases, with 17 bases separating them. The germline gives CDR1 SNHLY, CDR2 FYNNEI. The CDR3 is CATSRGSKEKLFF. The CDR3 coding sequence is TGTGCCACCTCACGGGGCTCCAAAGAAAAACTGTTTTTT.

The V and J genes are TRBV6-2 or TRBV6-3 and TRBJ1-1; D uncertain. V shed 0 bases and J shed 0 bases, with 8 bases lying between them. The CDR3 is 15 amino acids. Germline V CDR1 and CDR2: MNHEY, SVGEGT. CDR3 DNA: TGTGCCAGCAGTTACTCGAAGCGATTGAACACTGAAGCTTTCTTT. Protein product: CASSYSKRLNTEAFF.

This clonotype showed up just a few times. This chain uses TRBV10-3 with TRBJ2-2, with D possibly being TRBD1 or TRBD2 (5 bases each). This CDR3 is 14 amino acids long. Germline assignment: CDR1 ENHRY and CDR2 SYGVKD. Trimming cost V 7 bases and J 1 base, with 10 bases left between them. CDR3 sequence: CAITGTGNTGELFF. The CDR3 bases are TGTGCCATCACCGGGACGGGGAACACCGGGGAGCTGTTTTTT.

This clonotype came up many times. The chain links TRBV20-1 to TRBJ1-2; D is undetermined. The CDR3 contains 14 residues. Germline CDR1 DFQATT, CDR2 SNEGSKA (reference sequence). CDR3 sequence: CSPSGSGRNYGYTF. CDR3 nucleotide sequence: TGCAGCCCCAGCGGTTCAGGTCGAAACTATGGCTACACCTTC.

In this sample, this clonotype turned up many times. The chain links TRBV12-5 to TRBJ1-1, with a possible D match to TRBD1 (5 bases). The CDR3 contains 14 residues. Germline CDR1 is LGHNT and CDR2 is FRNRAP. V dropped 3 bases and J dropped 6 bases, with 14 bases sitting between them. CDR3 bases: TGTGCTAGTGGTTTCGTCGAGGGGAGCGCTGAAGCTTTCTTT. Translated: CASGFVEGSAEAFF.

There are many counts of this clonotype. The rearrangement joins TRBV11-2 to TRBJ2-3; 10 bases are a match to TRBD1. This CDR3 has 16 residues. The ends lost 4 bases at V and 3 bases at J; junction bases unmatched: 7. Germline CDR1 is SGHAT and CDR2 is FQNNGV. The CDR3 spells CASSSTGGAYTDTQYF. The CDR3 DNA reads as TGTGCCAGCAGCTCGACAGGGGGCGCATATACAGATACGCAGTATTTT.